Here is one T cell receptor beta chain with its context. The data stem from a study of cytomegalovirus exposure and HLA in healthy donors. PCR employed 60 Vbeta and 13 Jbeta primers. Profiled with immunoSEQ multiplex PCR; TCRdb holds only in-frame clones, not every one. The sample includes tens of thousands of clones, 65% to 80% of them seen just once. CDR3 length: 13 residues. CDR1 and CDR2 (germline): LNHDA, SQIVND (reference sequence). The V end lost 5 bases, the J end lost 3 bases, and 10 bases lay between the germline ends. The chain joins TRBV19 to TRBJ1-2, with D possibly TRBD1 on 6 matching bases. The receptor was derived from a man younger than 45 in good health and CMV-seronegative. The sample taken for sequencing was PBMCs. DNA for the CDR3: TGTGCCAGTAGTCGACAGGTGGACTATGGCTACACCTTC. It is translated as CASSRQVDYGYTF.